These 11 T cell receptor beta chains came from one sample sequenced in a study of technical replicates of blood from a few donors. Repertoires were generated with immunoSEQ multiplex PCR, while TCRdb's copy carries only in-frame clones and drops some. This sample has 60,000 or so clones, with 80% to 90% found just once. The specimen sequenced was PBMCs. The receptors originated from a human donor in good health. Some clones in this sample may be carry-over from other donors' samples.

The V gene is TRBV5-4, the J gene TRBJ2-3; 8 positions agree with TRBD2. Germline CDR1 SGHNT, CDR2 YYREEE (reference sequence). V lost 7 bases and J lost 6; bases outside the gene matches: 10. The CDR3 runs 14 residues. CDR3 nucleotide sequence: TGTGCCAGCGGTCGGGAGGGTACCGCGGATACGCAGTATTTT. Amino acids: CASGREGTADTQYF.

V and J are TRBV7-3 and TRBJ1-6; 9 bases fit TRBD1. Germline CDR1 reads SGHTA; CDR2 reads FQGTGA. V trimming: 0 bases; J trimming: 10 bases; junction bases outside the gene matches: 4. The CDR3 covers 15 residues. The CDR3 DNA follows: TGTGCCAGCAGCTTAACACCGGGACAGGGCTCACCCCTCCACTTT. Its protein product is CASSLTPGQGSPLHF.

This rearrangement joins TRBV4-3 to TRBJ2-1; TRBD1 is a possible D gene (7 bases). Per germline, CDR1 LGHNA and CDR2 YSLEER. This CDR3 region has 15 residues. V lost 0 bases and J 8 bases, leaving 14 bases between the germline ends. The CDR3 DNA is TGCGCCAGCAGCCAAGATTCAGGGGGGCCCTATGAGCAGTTCTTC. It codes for CASSQDSGGPYEQFF.

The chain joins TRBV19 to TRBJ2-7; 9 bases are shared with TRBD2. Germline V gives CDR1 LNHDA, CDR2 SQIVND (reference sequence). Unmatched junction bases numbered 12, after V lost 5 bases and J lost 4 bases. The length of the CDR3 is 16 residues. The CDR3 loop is CASSPFGGRAGYEQYF. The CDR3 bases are TGTGCCAGTAGTCCCTTCGGCGGGAGGGCAGGTTACGAGCAGTACTTC.

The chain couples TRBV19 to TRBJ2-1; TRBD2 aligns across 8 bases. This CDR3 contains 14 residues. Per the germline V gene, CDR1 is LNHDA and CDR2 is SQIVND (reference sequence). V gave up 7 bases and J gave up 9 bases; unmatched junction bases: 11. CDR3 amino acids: CASTPWTSSSEQFF. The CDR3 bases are TGTGCCAGTACTCCGTGGACTAGCTCTAGTGAGCAGTTCTTC.

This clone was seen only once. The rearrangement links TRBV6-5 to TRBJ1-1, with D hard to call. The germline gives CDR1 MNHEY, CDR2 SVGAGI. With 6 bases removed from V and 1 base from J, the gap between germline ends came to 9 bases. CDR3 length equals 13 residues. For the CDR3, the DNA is TGTGCCAGCAGGGTTCTGGCGAACACTGAAGCTTTCTTT. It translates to CASRVLANTEAFF.

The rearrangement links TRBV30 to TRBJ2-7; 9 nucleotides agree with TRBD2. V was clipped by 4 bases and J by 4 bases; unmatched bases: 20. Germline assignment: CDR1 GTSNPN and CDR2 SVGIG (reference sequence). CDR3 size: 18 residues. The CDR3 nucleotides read TGTGCCTGGACCTCCTGGGTGACTAGCGGAGGAATGGGGTACGAGCAGTACTTC. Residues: CAWTSWVTSGGMGYEQYF.

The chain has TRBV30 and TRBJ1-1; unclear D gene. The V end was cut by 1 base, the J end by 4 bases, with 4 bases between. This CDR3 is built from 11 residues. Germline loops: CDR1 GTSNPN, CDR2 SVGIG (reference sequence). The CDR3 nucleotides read TGTGCCTGGAGTGGTCGCACTGAAGCTTTCTTT. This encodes CAWSGRTEAFF.

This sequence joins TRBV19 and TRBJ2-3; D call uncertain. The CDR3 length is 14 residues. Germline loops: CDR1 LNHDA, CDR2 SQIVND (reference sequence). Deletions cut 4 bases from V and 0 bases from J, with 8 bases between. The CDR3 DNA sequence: TGTGCCAGTAGTAGCTCTACTAGCACAGATACGCAGTATTTT. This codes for CASSSSTSTDTQYF.

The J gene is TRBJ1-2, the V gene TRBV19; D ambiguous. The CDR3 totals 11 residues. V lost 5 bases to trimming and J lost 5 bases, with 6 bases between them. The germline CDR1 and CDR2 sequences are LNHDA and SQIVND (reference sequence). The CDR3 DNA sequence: TGTGCCAGTAGTCGGGGTTATGGCTACACCTTC. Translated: CASSRGYGYTF.

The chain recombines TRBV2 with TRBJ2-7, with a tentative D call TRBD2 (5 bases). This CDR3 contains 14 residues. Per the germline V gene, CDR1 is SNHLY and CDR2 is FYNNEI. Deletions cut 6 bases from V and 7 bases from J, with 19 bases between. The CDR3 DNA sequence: TGTGCCAGCAGGGAGGTGCTCCTCGGCTCGGAGCAGTACTTC. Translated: CASREVLLGSEQYF.